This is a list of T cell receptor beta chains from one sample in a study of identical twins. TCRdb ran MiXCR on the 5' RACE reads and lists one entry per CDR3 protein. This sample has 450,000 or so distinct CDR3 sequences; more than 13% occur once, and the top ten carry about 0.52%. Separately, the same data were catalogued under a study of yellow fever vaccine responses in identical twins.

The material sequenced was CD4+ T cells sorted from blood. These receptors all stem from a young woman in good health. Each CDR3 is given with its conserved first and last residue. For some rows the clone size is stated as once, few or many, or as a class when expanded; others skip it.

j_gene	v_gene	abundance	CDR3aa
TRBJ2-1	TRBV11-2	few	CASSSYRLPSSGIDNEQFF
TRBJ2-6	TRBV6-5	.	CASSFGQRSSGANVLTF
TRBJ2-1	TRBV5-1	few	CASSPVGQRFNEQFF
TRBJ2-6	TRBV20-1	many	CSAYSTGAPGANVLTF
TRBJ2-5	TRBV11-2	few	CASSLGSGGNQETQYF
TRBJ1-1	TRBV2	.	CASSVRGAPEAFF
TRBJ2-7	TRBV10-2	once	CASSVDPGYEQYF
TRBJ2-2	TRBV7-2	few	CASSLSTSGAGELFF
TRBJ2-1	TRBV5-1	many	CASSSPGTGSYNEQFF
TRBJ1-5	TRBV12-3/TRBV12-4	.	CASSFGPNQPQHF
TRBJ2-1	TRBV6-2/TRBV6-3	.	CASSSQAGENEQFF
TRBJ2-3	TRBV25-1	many	CASSSVYPDTQYF
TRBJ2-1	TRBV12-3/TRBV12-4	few	CASSRDGTPLPRQFF
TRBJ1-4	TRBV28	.	CASSRTGQAVATNEKLFF
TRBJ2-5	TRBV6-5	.	CASSTRLAGGKETQYF
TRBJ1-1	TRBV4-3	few	CASSQDEDRGTEAFF
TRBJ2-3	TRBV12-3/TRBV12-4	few	CASSLGGGASTDTQYF